This entry lists 18 T cell receptor beta chains sequenced from one sample in a study of T cells in Graves' hyperthyroidism and ophthalmopathy. RNA transcripts provided the source from which TCR beta CDR3 regions were amplified. TCR CDR3 regions were first amplified by RT-PCR with HTBI primers. TCRdb fed the multiplex PCR reads into MiXCR, producing one record per CDR3 protein. Altogether about half a million distinct CDR3 sequences are present, just under 20% being singletons, with the ten largest covering about 50%. The sample was blood. All receptors come from a man aged 40-49 years with Graves' ophthalmopathy.

The table lists this clonotype with a few counts. The chain is built from TRBV5-1 and TRBJ1-6; 7 positions agree with TRBD1. The V segment lost 0 bases and the J segment 8 bases; nucleotides outside the gene matches: 5. The CDR3 contains 15 residues. Germline V gene data show CDR1 as SGHRS and CDR2 as YFSETQ. The CDR3 protein is CASSLDQGVDSPLHF. In DNA, the CDR3 is TGCGCCAGCAGCTTGGACCAGGGGGTAGATTCACCCCTCCACTTT.

This clonotype was detected many times. The chain combines TRBV24-1 with TRBJ2-1; no clear D. With 2 bases removed from V and 4 bases from J, the gap between germline ends came to 11 bases. Germline V gene data show CDR1 as KGHDR and CDR2 as SFDVKD. This CDR3 contains 15 residues. Here the CDR3 DNA reads TGTGCCACCAGTGATTCGGATAGGGTGTACAATGAGCAGTTCTTC. This encodes CATSDSDRVYNEQFF.

This chain connects TRBV20-1 to TRBJ2-5, with a tentative D call TRBD2 (5 bases). The CDR3 runs to 15 residues. Trimming removed 1 base from V and 8 bases from J, with 20 bases in between. From germline, CDR1 is DFQATT and CDR2 SNEGSKA (reference sequence). CDR3 sequence (DNA): TGCAGTGCTAGAGGTTGGCTAGAGGGAAGGGAAACCCAGTACTTC. Residues: CSARGWLEGRETQYF.

The chain uses TRBV28 and TRBJ2-5, with TRBD2 as a possible D gene (7 bases). The ends were cut back, 5 bases at V and 5 bases at J, with 15 bases in the middle. The CDR3 extends over 14 amino acids. From germline, CDR1 is MDHEN and CDR2 SYDVKM. The CDR3 DNA reads as TGTGCCAGCAGTGATAGGGGGGGGAGGGAGACCCAGTACTTC. Protein sequence: CASSDRGGRETQYF.

This clonotype was counted ten times or more. The rearrangement uses TRBV20-1 and TRBJ2-1; 9 nucleotides line up with TRBD1. Germline V gene data show CDR1 as DFQATT and CDR2 as SNEGSKA (reference sequence). This CDR3 region has 17 residues. Trimming cost V 1 base and J 7 bases; bases outside gene matches: 14. In DNA form, the CDR3 reads TGCAGTGCTAGAGCGAGATACAGGGGGCGCGTAGCAAATGAGCAGTTCTTC. It specifies CSARARYRGRVANEQFF.

Concerning this clonotype itself: A much larger clonotype is one base distant, so this may be a read error. This chain uses TRBV10-3 with TRBJ1-2, with unresolved D. CDR3 size: 12 residues. Germline lookup yields CDR1 ENHRY and CDR2 SYGVKD. The V gene lost 4 bases and the J gene lost 6 bases, with 9 bases spanning the gap. Here the CDR3 reads CAISGTTDGYTF. The CDR3 DNA sequence: TGTGCCATCAGTGGGACCACGGATGGCTACACCTTC.

The chain links TRBV6-1 to TRBJ2-7, with 9 bases fitting TRBD1. Germline V gene sequence: CDR1 MNHNS, CDR2 SASEGT. The CDR3 spans 14 residues. The ends lost 7 bases at V and 4 bases at J; junction bases unmatched: 8. CDR3 in DNA: TGTGCCAGCATGCCGGGACAGGGACTTTACGAGCAGTACTTC. It specifies CASMPGQGLYEQYF.

This chain connects TRBV19 to TRBJ2-1, with TRBD1 identical over 9 bases. Germline V gene sequence: CDR1 LNHDA, CDR2 SQIVND (reference sequence). V dropped 2 bases and J dropped 5; count of bases not matched to a gene: 10. The CDR3 length is 17 residues. The CDR3 spells CASSINFKGQGHNEQFF. The CDR3 DNA reads TGTGCCAGTAGTATAAACTTTAAGGGACAGGGACACAATGAGCAGTTCTTC.

In this sample, this clonotype turned up many times. The J gene is TRBJ2-7, the V gene TRBV5-1; 7 nucleotides agree with TRBD1. The CDR3 contains 14 residues. Losses at the gene ends were 4 bases for V and 4 bases for J; bases not matched to a gene: 8. Germline CDR1 and CDR2: SGHRS and YFSETQ. The CDR3 nucleotides read TGCGCCAGCAGCCCGGACAGGTTTGAATACGAGCAGTACTTC. It translates to CASSPDRFEYEQYF.

Only a few counts were recorded for this clonotype. The chain couples TRBV6-5 to TRBJ2-7; a weak D match, TRBD1 (6 bases). V lost 0 bases, J lost 1 base, and 19 bases lay in between. CDR3 size: 18 residues. The V gene's germline CDR1 is MNHEY and CDR2 SVGAGI. The CDR3 coding sequence is TGTGCCAGCAGTTACTCCGGTTTGAACAGGGCGGTTTCCTACGAGCAGTACTTC. This translates into CASSYSGLNRAVSYEQYF.

This clonotype has only a few counts. V usage is TRBV20-1 and J usage is TRBJ1-5; D uncertain. Germline V gene sequence: CDR1 DFQATT, CDR2 SNEGSKA (reference sequence). Trimming stripped 4 bases from V and 6 bases from J, with 13 bases between. This CDR3 comprises 13 residues. CDR3: CSAKVPGTQPQHF. CDR3 sequence (DNA): TGCAGTGCTAAAGTCCCAGGAACTCAGCCCCAGCATTTT.

The chain employs TRBV4-1 and TRBJ2-3, with 9 nucleotides matching TRBD2. The germline V gene encodes CDR1 MGHRA and CDR2 YSYEKL. The CDR3 has 20 amino acids. Trimming removed 0 bases from V and 3 bases from J; junction bases left unmatched: 16. In nucleotides, the CDR3 is TGCGCCAGCAGCCAAGAGCGAGGAGGAGCGGGGGGCCCTAAGACAGATACGCAGTATTTT. Encoded protein: CASSQERGGAGGPKTDTQYF.

This chain connects TRBV28 to TRBJ1-5, with unresolved D. This CDR3 contains 15 residues. V shed 5 bases and J shed 4 bases, with 15 bases lying between them. CDR1 MDHEN and CDR2 SYDVKM come from the germline V gene. CDR3 protein: CASSPVWGGNQPQHF. The CDR3 coding sequence is TGTGCCAGCAGTCCCGTGTGGGGTGGAAATCAGCCCCAGCATTTT. Based on the CDR3 plus reference TRBV28 and TRBJ1-5, the full variable domain is DVKVTQSSRYLVKRTGEKVFLECVQDMDHENMFWYRQDPGLGLRLIYFSYDVKMKEKGDIPEGYSVSREKKERFSLILESASTNQTSMYLCASSPVWGGNQPQHFGDGTRLSIL.

This clonotype was seen a few times. This chain joins TRBV5-1 and TRBJ2-7, with 8 bases fitting TRBD2. CDR1 and CDR2 from the germline V gene are SGHRS and YFSETQ. This CDR3 is 13 amino acids long. V lost 6 bases, J lost 6 bases, and 8 bases stayed unmatched. The CDR3 loop is CASNPGGLAEQYF. The CDR3 DNA follows: TGCGCCAGCAATCCGGGGGGGCTGGCCGAGCAGTACTTC.

There are a few counts of this clonotype. The chain joins TRBV6-6 to TRBJ1-2; TRBD1 aligns across 8 bases. Germline assignment: CDR1 MNHNY and CDR2 SVGAGI (reference sequence). V trimming: 2 bases; J trimming: 6 bases; junction bases outside the gene matches: 8. The CDR3 sequence is 15 residues long. The CDR3, as DNA: TGTGCCAGCAGTTACCTTACAGGGGGAAATAATGGCTACACCTTC. Its protein product is CASSYLTGGNNGYTF.

This clonotype was seen ten or more times. V is TRBV28 and J is TRBJ1-3; D call uncertain. CDR3 length equals 15 residues. Trimming cost V 3 bases and J 0 bases, with 9 bases left between them. In germline, CDR1 is MDHEN, CDR2 SYDVKM. CDR3 residues: CASSFAGVSGNTIYF. CDR3 DNA sequence: TGTGCCAGCAGTTTCGCGGGAGTCTCTGGAAACACCATATATTTT.

The chain is built from TRBV7-3 and TRBJ2-6; no firm D call. V dropped 4 bases and J dropped 0 bases, with 10 bases sitting between them. CDR3 size: 16 residues. Germline lookup yields CDR1 SGHTA and CDR2 FQGTGA. CDR3 sequence: CASSSPQDSGANVLTF. The DNA of the CDR3 is TGTGCCAGCAGCTCCCCCCAGGACTCTGGGGCCAACGTCCTGACTTTC.

The chain has TRBV9 and TRBJ1-2; TRBD1 agrees at 8 bases. CDR1 and CDR2 from the germline V gene are SGDLS and YYNGEE. J was trimmed by 3 bases and V by 2 bases; bases with no gene match: 6. This CDR3 region has 15 residues. The CDR3 nucleotides read TGTGCCAGCAGCGTTAGACAGGGGATGCACTATGGCTACACCTTC. Residues: CASSVRQGMHYGYTF.